A single sample gave rise to the 13 T cell receptor beta chains below, sequenced in a study of cytomegalovirus exposure and HLA in healthy donors. The repertoire was sequenced with immunoSEQ multiplex PCR; TCRdb's copy has only in-frame clones and lacks some. The sample contains around 150,000 clones, 84% of which appear only once. Sequences were obtained from PBMCs. Source of these receptors: a man aged 25 to 40 in good health and CMV-seropositive.

The chain carries TRBV7-2 and TRBJ1-5; tentatively, D is TRBD1 (6 bases). Trimming left V 5 bases short and J 0 bases short, with 11 bases between. The CDR3 is made up of 15 amino acids. Germline-derived CDR1 and CDR2 are SGHTA and FQGNSA. The CDR3 reads CASSQDRYSNQPQHF. The CDR3 coding sequence is TGTGCCAGCAGCCAAGACAGGTATAGCAATCAGCCCCAGCATTTT.

The rearrangement links TRBV7-3 to TRBJ2-3, with 10 bases lining up with TRBD2. The CDR3 contains 16 residues. V gave up 1 base and J gave up 4 bases; unmatched junction bases: 5. Germline assignment: CDR1 SGHTA and CDR2 FQGTGA. CDR3 sequence: CASSLSASGGADTQYF. DNA of the CDR3: TGTGCCAGCAGCTTAAGCGCTAGCGGGGGCGCAGATACGCAGTATTTT.

This clone has just a few counts. The chain couples TRBV28 to TRBJ1-1; 7 bases are a match to TRBD1. Germline V gene sequence: CDR1 MDHEN, CDR2 SYDVKM. The CDR3 runs to 14 residues. Losses at the gene ends were 6 bases for V and 4 bases for J; bases not matched to a gene: 8. CDR3 loop: CASSPPRQGTEAFF. The CDR3 bases are TGTGCCAGCAGCCCTCCCAGACAGGGCACTGAAGCTTTCTTT.

This chain uses TRBV6-1 with TRBJ2-1, with D maybe TRBD1 (5 bases). V lost 6 bases and J lost 7, with 7 bases in between. Germline assignment: CDR1 MNHNS and CDR2 SASEGT. This CDR3 spans 11 amino acids. The CDR3 is CASRGQNEQFF. The CDR3 nucleotides are TGTGCCAGCAGGGGGCAGAATGAGCAGTTCTTC.

The table lists this clone with a count of one. The chain uses TRBV9 and TRBJ2-3; D is perhaps TRBD1 (5 bases). Germline loops: CDR1 SGDLS, CDR2 YYNGEE. The CDR3 totals 15 residues. With 4 bases removed from V and 2 bases from J, the gap between germline ends came to 14 bases. The DNA for the CDR3 is TGTGCCAGCAGCTTAGGACATTCCCTCACAGATACGCAGTATTTT. It encodes CASSLGHSLTDTQYF.

The V and J genes are TRBV7-8 and TRBJ1-6; 9 nucleotides line up with TRBD1. Germline CDR1 SGHVS, CDR2 FQNEAQ. The J segment lost 6 bases and the V segment lost 1 base, leaving 4 bases of the junction unmatched. The CDR3 runs 16 residues. The CDR3 is CASSLGDRVVNSPLHF. Written as DNA, the CDR3 is TGTGCCAGCAGCTTAGGGGACAGGGTAGTTAATTCACCCCTCCACTTT.

The rearrangement links TRBV2 to TRBJ1-5, with TRBD1 matching 10 bases. Germline values: CDR1 SNHLY, CDR2 FYNNEI. The V and J ends lost 8 bases and 6 bases, in that order; junction bases with no gene match: 10. CDR3 size: 15 residues. The DNA of the CDR3 is TGTGCCAGCCTAAGCGAAGACAGGGGGCTTCAGCCCCAGCATTTT. This gives the protein CASLSEDRGLQPQHF.

The chain joins TRBV7-9 to TRBJ2-7; no reliable D call. CDR1 and CDR2 (germline): SEHNR, FQNEAQ (reference sequence). V dropped 3 bases and J dropped 2 bases, with 8 bases sitting between them. The CDR3 extends over 13 amino acids. This CDR3 reads CASSFGGTYEQYF. The CDR3 DNA is TGTGCCAGCAGCTTTGGCGGTACCTACGAGCAGTACTTC.

V usage is TRBV6-1 and J usage is TRBJ1-5; TRBD1 is a possible D gene (5 bases). Trimming took 6 bases from V and 7 from J, leaving 19 bases between them. Germline V gives CDR1 MNHNS, CDR2 SASEGT. The CDR3 length is 15 residues. As DNA, the CDR3 is TGTGCCAGCAGAGGGGAGACGGGGGTGAGACAGCCCCAGCATTTT. Amino acids: CASRGETGVRQPQHF.

This clone is a singleton in its sample. This sequence joins TRBV6-6 and TRBJ2-7, with TRBD1 matching over 7 bases. The CDR3 is 15 amino acids. Germline assignment: CDR1 MNHNY and CDR2 SVGAGI (reference sequence). J lost 3 bases, V lost 6 bases, and 11 bases had no gene match. The CDR3 sequence: CASRNSGTADYEQYF. The CDR3 DNA follows: TGTGCCAGCAGAAATTCAGGGACAGCGGACTACGAGCAGTACTTC.

This chain links TRBV28 with TRBJ2-7, with 7 positions matching TRBD1. The CDR3 runs 15 residues. CDR1 MDHEN and CDR2 SYDVKM come from the germline V gene. With 5 bases clipped from V and 6 bases from J, the junction kept 13 bases outside the gene matches. As DNA, the CDR3 is TGTGCCAGCAGTCTGTCGGGGCAGGGGGTGGTCGAGCAGTACTTC. Its protein product is CASSLSGQGVVEQYF.

This chain connects TRBV29-1 to TRBJ2-1; the D gene is possibly TRBD2 (5 bases). Germline assignment: CDR1 SQVTM and CDR2 ANQGSEA. The CDR3 has 14 residues. The V end lost 4 bases, the J end lost 0 bases, and 10 bases lay between the germline ends. The CDR3 protein is CSVAGSISYNEQFF. CDR3 bases: TGCAGCGTTGCGGGGAGTATCTCCTACAATGAGCAGTTCTTC.

The chain has TRBV11-2 and TRBJ2-2, with 7 bases matching TRBD1. The CDR3 loop spans 15 amino acids. With 5 bases clipped from V and 0 bases from J, the junction kept 3 bases outside the gene matches. Germline V gene sequence: CDR1 SGHAT, CDR2 FQNNGV. CDR3 sequence reads: CASSRQGANTGELFF. In DNA, the CDR3 is TGTGCCAGCAGCAGACAGGGCGCGAACACCGGGGAGCTGTTTTTT.